These T cell receptor beta chains were read from a single sample in a study of shared clonotypes between healthy human individuals. The repertoire was sequenced with immunoSEQ multiplex PCR; TCRdb's copy has only in-frame clones and lacks some. The repertoire has fewer than 500,000 clones, over 75% of them found once; the top ten carry roughly an eighth. The specimen was PBMCs. The receptors originated from a woman aged 40 to 50 in good health. Some clones in this sample may be carry-over from other donors' samples. Each CDR3 is given with its conserved first and last residue. The order of the fields is CDR3 length, J gene, clone size, D gene, V gene, CDR3 protein. A D gene is named only where the DNA matches it firmly. Clone size is not always given. Where it is, it says once, few, many or a class for expanded clones.

15,TRBJ2-1,few,-,TRBV18,CASSPMEISYNEQFF
12,TRBJ2-7,-,-,TRBV11-2,CASSWGGPEQYF
14,TRBJ2-3,-,-,TRBV6-6,CASSYSESPDTQYF
15,TRBJ2-7,-,TRBD1,TRBV4-2,CASSQALGQGYEQYF
15,TRBJ2-7,-,TRBD1,TRBV16,CASSQSSRGQNEQYF
14,TRBJ2-4,few,-,TRBV6-1,CASAPGRDRNIQYF
13,TRBJ2-7,-,-,TRBV14,CASSSPGTFEQYF
14,TRBJ2-7,-,TRBD2,TRBV5-1,CASSLGGGPYEQYF
14,TRBJ2-3,-,-,TRBV2,CASSVGPNTDTQYF
18,TRBJ2-1,-,TRBD1,TRBV18,CASSPPRFETGVYNEQFF
15,TRBJ1-3,-,-,TRBV6-5,CASFRAGDAGNTIYF
14,TRBJ2-3,few,TRBD2,TRBV19,CASGPGTRTDTQYF
13,TRBJ2-7,-,-,TRBV28,CASSGTATYEQYF
16,TRBJ2-1,-,TRBD2,TRBV14,CASSPRLAGTYNEQFF
15,TRBJ2-7,-,TRBD2,TRBV7-9,CASSLLPAGEDEQYF
15,TRBJ2-3,-,-,TRBV10-2,CASLPRELGTDTQYF
14,TRBJ2-5,-,-,TRBV7-9,CASTPSGGEETQYF
12,TRBJ2-1,-,-,TRBV5-1,CASSLAGDEQFF